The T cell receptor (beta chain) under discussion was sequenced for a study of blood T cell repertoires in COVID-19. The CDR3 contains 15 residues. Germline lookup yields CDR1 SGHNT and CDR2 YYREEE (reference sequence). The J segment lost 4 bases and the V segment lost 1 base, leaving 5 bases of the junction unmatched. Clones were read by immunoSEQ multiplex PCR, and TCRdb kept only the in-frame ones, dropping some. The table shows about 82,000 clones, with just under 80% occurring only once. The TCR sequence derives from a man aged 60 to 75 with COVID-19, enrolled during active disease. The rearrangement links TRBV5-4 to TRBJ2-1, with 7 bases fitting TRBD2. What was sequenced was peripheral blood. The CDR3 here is CASSLRAGLYNEQFF. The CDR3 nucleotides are TGTGCCAGCAGCTTGAGAGCGGGGTTGTACAATGAGCAGTTCTTC.